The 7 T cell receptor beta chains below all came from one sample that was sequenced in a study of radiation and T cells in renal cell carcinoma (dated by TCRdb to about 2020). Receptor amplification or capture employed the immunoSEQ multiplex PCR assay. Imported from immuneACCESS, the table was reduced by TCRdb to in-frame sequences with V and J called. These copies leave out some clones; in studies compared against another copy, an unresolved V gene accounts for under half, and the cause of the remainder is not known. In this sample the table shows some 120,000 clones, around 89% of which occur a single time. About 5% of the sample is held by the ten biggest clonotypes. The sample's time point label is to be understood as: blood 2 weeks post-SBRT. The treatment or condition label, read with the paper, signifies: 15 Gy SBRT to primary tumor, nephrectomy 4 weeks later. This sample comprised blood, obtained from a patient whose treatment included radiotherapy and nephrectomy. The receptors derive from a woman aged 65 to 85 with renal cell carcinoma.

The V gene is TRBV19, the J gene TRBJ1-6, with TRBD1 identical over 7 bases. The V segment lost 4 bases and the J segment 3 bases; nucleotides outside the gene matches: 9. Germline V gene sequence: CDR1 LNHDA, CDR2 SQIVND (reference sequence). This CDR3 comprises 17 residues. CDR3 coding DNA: TGTGCCAGTAGTACTAACAGGGGAGGAAACTATAATTCACCCCTCCACTTT. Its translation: CASSTNRGGNYNSPLHF.

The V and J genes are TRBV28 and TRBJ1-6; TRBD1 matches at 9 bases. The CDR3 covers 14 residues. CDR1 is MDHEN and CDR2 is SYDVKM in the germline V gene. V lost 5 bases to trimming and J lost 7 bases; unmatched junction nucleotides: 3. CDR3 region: CASSPGTGNSPLHF. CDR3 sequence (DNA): TGTGCCAGCAGTCCCGGGACAGGGAATTCACCCCTCCACTTT.

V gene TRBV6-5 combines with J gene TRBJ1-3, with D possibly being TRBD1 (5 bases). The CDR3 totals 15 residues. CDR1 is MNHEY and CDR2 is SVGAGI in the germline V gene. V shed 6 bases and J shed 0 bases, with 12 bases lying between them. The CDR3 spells CASSSTGTSGNTIYF. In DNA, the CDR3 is TGTGCCAGCAGCAGCACAGGCACCTCTGGAAACACCATATATTTT.

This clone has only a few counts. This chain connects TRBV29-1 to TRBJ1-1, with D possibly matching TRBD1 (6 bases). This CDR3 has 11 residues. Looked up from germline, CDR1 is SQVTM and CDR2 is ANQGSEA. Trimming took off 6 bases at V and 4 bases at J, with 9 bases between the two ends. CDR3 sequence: CSVGHLTEAFF. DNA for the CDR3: TGCAGCGTGGGACACCTCACTGAAGCTTTCTTT.

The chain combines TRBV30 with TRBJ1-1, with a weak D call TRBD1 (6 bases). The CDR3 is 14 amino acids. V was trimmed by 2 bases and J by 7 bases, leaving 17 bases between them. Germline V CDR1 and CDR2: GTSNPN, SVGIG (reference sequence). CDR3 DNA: TGTGCCTGGAGTACCTTATCAGGGGCAGGTGAAGCTTTCTTT. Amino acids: CAWSTLSGAGEAFF.

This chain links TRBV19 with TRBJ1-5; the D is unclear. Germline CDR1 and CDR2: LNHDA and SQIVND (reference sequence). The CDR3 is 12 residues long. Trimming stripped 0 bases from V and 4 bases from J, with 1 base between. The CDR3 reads CASSIENQPQHF. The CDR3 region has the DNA TGTGCCAGTAGTATAGAGAATCAGCCCCAGCATTTT.

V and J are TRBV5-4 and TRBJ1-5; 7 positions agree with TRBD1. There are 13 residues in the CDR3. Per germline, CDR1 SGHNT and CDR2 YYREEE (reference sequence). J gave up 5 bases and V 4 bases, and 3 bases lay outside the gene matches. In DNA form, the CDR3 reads TGTGCCAGCAGCCTTCAGGGGGATCAGCCCCAGCATTTT. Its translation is CASSLQGDQPQHF.